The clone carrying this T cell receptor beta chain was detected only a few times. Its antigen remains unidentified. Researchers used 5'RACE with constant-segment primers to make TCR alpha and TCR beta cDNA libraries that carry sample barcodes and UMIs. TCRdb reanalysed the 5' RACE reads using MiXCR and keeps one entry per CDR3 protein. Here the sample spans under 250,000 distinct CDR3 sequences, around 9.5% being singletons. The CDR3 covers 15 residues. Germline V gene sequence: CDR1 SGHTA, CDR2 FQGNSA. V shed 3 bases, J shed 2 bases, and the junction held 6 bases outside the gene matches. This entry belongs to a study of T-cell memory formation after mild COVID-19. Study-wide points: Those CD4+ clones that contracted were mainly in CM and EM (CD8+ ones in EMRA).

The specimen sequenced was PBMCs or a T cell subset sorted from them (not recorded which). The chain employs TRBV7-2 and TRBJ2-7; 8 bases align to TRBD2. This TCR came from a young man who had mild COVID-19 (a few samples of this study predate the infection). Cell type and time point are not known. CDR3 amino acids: CASSFQASGPYEQYF. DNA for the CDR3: TGTGCCAGCAGCTTTCAGGCTAGCGGGCCCTACGAGCAGTACTTC.